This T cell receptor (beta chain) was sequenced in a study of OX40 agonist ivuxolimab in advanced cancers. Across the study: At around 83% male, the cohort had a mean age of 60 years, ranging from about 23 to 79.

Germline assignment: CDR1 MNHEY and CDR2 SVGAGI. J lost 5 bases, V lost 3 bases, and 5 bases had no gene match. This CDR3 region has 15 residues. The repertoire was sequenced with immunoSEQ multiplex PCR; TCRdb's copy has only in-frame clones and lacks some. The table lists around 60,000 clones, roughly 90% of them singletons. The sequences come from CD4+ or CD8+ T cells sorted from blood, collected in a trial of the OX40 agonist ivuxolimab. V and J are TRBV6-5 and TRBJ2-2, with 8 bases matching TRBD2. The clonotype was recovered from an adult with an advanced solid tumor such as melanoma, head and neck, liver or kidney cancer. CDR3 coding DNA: TGTGCCAGCAGTTATTACCGGGGGGGTACCGGGGAGCTGTTTTTT. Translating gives CASSYYRGGTGELFF.